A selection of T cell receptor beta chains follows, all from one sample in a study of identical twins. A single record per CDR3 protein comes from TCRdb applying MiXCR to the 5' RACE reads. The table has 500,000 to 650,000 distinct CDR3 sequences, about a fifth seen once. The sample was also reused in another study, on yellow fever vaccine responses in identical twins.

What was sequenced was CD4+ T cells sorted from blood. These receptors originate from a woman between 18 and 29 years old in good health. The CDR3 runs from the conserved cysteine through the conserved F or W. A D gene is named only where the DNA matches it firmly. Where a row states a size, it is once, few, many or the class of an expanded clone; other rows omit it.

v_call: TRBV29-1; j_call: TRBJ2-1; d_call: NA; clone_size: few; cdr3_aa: CSVSRVAYNEQFF; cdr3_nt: TGCAGCGTTTCGCGGGTGGCCTACAATGAGCAGTTCTTC
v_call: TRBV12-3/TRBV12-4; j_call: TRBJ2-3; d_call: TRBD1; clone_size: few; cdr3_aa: CASSPTRGGGLTDTQYF; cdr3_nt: TGTGCCAGCAGTCCTACCCGAGGGGGCGGCCTCACAGATACGCAGTATTTT
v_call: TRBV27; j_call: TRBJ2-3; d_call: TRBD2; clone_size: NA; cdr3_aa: CASGSGTKTTDTQYF; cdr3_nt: TGTGCCAGCGGGTCCGGGACTAAGACCACAGATACGCAGTATTTT
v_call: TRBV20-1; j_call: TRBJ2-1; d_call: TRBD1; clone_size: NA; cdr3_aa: CCARDEGQDFSYNEQFF; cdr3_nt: TGCTGTGCTAGAGATGAGGGACAGGATTTTTCCTACAATGAGCAGTTCTTC
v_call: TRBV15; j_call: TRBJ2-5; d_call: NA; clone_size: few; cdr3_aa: CATSRARGNQETQYF; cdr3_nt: TGTGCCACCAGCAGAGCCAGGGGAAACCAAGAGACCCAGTACTTC
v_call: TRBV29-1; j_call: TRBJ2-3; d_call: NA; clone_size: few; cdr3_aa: CSVRPTVDTQYF; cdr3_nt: TGCAGCGTTAGGCCGACCGTGGATACGCAGTATTTT
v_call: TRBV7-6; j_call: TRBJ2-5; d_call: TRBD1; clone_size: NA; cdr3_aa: CASSLPLQGRGQETQYF; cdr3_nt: TGCGCCAGCAGCTTACCCTTACAGGGGAGAGGCCAAGAGACCCAGTACTTC
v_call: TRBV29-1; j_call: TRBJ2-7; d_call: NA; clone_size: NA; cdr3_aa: CSVVMNSGSYEQYF; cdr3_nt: TGCAGCGTTGTTATGAACAGCGGGTCCTACGAGCAGTACTTC
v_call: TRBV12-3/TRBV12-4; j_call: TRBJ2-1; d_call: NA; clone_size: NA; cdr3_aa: CASTGGKALKNEQFF; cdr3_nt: TGTGCCAGCACTGGCGGGAAGGCCCTGAAGAATGAGCAGTTCTTC
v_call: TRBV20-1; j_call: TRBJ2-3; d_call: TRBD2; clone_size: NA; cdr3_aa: CSAPGAGGPRDTQYF; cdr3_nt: TGCAGTGCTCCCGGAGCGGGGGGGCCAAGAGATACGCAGTATTTT
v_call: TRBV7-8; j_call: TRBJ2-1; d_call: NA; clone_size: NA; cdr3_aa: CASSTSWSISDEQFF; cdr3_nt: TGTGCCAGCAGCACGTCTTGGTCCATTTCCGATGAGCAGTTCTTC
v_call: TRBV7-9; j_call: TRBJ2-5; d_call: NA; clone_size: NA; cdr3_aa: CASSFSPGRQETQYF; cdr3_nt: TGTGCCAGCAGCTTTTCTCCTGGAAGGCAAGAGACCCAGTACTTC
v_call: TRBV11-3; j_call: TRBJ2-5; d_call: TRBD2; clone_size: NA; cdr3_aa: CASSLASLAGRETQYF; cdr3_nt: TGTGCCAGCAGCTTAGCTTCCCTAGCGGGACGAGAGACCCAGTACTTC
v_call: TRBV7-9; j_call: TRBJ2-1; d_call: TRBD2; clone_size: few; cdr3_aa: CASRSGLASNEQFF; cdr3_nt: TGTGCCAGCAGGTCGGGACTAGCAAGCAATGAGCAGTTCTTC
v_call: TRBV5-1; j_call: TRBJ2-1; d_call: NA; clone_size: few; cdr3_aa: CASSILDGGRNEQFF; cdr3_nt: TGCGCCAGCAGCATCTTAGACGGAGGGAGAAATGAGCAGTTCTTC
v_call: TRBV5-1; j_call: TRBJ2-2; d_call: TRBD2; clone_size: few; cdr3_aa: CASSLSIAGNTGELFF; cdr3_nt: TGCGCCAGCAGCTTGTCGATAGCGGGGAACACCGGGGAGCTGTTTTTT
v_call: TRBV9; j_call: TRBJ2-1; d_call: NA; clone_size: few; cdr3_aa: CASSQTPSTSYNEQFF; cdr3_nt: TGTGCCAGCAGTCAGACACCGAGCACCTCCTACAATGAGCAGTTCTTC
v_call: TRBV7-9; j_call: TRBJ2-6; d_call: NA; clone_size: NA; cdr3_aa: CASSSGPSGANVLTF; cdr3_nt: TGTGCCAGCAGCTCCGGACCCTCTGGGGCCAACGTCCTGACTTTC
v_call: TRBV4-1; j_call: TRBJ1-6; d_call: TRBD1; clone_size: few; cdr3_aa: CASSPTTGTNSPLHF; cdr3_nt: TGCGCCAGCAGCCCGACGACAGGGACAAATTCACCCCTCCACTTT
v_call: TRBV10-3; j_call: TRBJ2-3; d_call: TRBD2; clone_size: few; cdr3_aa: CAGAGLDADTQYF; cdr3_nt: TGTGCCGGGGCGGGACTAGATGCAGATACGCAGTATTTT
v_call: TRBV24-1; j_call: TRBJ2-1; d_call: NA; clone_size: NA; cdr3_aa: CATSASQTGNSYNEQFF; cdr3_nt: TGTGCCACCAGTGCCTCTCAGACAGGAAACTCCTACAATGAGCAGTTCTTC
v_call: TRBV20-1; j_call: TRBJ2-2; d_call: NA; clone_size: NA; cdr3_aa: CSARVWGPQGGDGELFF; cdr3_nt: TGCAGTGCTAGAGTGTGGGGGCCCCAAGGAGGGGACGGGGAGCTGTTTTTT
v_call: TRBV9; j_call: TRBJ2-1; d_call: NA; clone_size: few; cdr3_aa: CASSAGTGSSYNEQFF; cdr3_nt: TGTGCCAGCAGCGCGGGGACCGGAAGCTCCTACAATGAGCAGTTCTTC
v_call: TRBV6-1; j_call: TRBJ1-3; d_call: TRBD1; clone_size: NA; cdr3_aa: CASGGGFGNTIYF; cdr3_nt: TGTGCCAGCGGAGGGGGCTTTGGAAACACCATATATTTT
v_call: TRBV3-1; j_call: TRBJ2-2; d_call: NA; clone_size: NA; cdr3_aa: CACSHPWGQKDTGELFF; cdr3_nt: TGTGCCTGCAGCCACCCTTGGGGGCAGAAAGACACCGGGGAGCTGTTTTTT
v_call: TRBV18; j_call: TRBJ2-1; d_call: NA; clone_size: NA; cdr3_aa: CASSFATDTSHEQFF; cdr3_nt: TGTGCCAGCTCATTCGCCACGGACACATCCCATGAGCAGTTCTTC
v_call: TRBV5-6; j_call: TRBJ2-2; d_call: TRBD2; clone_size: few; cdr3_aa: CASSLGLAGAGTGELFF; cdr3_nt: TGTGCCAGCAGCTTGGGACTAGCGGGAGCGGGCACCGGGGAGCTGTTTTTT
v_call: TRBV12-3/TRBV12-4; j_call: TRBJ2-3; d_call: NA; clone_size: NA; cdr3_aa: CASSLALSSGGPTDTQYF; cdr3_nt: TGTGCCAGCAGTTTAGCGCTATCGTCGGGGGGCCCCACAGATACGCAGTATTTT
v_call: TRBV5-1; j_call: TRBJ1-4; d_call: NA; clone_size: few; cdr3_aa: CASSLGETLEKLFF; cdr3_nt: TGCGCCAGCAGCTTGGGCGAGACACTTGAAAAACTGTTTTTT
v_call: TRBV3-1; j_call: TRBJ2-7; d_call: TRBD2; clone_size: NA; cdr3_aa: CASSQALTSGVPYEQYF; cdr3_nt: TGTGCCAGCAGCCAAGCCTTGACTAGCGGGGTGCCCTACGAGCAGTACTTC
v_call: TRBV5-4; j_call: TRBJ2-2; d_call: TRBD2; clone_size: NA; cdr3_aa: CASSLAAVAGAGELFF; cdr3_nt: TGTGCCAGCAGCTTGGCCGCGGTAGCGGGAGCCGGGGAGCTGTTTTTT
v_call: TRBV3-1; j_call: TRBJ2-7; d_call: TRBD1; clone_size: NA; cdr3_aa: CASSSGTETYEQYF; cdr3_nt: TGTGCCAGCAGTTCCGGGACAGAGACCTACGAGCAGTACTTC
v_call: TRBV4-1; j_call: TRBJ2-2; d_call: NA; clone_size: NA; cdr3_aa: CASSQGRRNTGELFF; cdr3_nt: TGCGCCAGCAGCCAAGGCAGGAGGAACACCGGGGAGCTGTTTTTT
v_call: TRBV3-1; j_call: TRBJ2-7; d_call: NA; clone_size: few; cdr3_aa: CASSQTVGPPYEQYF; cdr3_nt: TGTGCCAGCAGCCAGACGGTAGGGCCACCCTACGAGCAGTACTTC
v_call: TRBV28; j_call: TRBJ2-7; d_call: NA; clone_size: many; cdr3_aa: CASSLEGPYEQYF; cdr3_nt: TGTGCCAGCAGTTTGGAGGGCCCCTACGAGCAGTACTTC
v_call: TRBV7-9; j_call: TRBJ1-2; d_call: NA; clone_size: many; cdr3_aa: CASSADNYGYTF; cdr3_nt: TGTGCCAGCAGCGCGGACAACTATGGCTACACCTTC
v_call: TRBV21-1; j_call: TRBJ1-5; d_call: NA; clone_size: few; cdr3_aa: CATRYRGGDQPQHF; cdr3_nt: TGTGCCACCCGGTACAGGGGCGGGGATCAGCCCCAGCATTTT
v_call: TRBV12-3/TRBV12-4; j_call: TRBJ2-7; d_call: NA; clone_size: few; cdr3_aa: CASSYSGTYEQYF; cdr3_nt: TGTGCCAGCAGTTATTCTGGCACCTACGAGCAGTACTTC
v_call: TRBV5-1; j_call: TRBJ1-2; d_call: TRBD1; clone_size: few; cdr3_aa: CASSSGGDGYGYTF; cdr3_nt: TGCGCCAGCAGCTCAGGGGGCGATGGATATGGCTACACCTTC